This T cell receptor beta chain was obtained from a study of cytomegalovirus exposure and HLA in healthy donors. About the study: The platform used for the roughly 110 validation repertoires matched that of the 650 to 750 first-cohort repertoires, a later analysis reported. Notes on the study in general: Overall, approximately 150 TCR beta chains were annotated as cytomegalovirus-associated.

Turning to this clone: Its target is unknown.

Clones were sequenced by immunoSEQ multiplex PCR, and TCRdb holds only the in-frame ones, with some missing. Seen here are 150,000 to 160,000 clones, 75% to 90% observed once, and the top ten hold around 24%. The germline V gene encodes CDR1 SGDLS and CDR2 YYNGEE. V was clipped by 3 bases and J by 3 bases; unmatched bases: 5. This CDR3 is built from 14 residues. Sequenced: PBMCs. This receptor was taken from a man aged 18 to 29 in good health and CMV-seropositive. The rearrangement uses TRBV9 and TRBJ2-5, with 7 positions matching TRBD2. CDR3 nucleotides: TGTGCCAGCAGCGCGCGCGCGGGAGAAGAGACCCAGTACTTC. As protein: CASSARAGEETQYF. The whole variable domain, filled in from reference TRBV9 and TRBJ2-5, reads DSGVTQTPKHLITATGQRVTLRCSPRSGDLSVYWYQQSLDQGLQFLIQYYNGEERAKGNILERFSAQQFPDLHSELNLSSLELGDSALYFCASSARAGEETQYFGPGTRLLVL.